What follows is one TCR beta chain and its context. Its antigen is unknown. Read data end 3 residues before the CDR3 end; the end is taken from the germline J gene. This sample includes further DNA sequences coding for the same CDR3. Both groups were predominantly of Caucasian heritage. Replacement immunoglobulin had been given to every CVID subject for at least one year. Clones were read by immunoSEQ multiplex PCR, and TCRdb kept only the in-frame ones, dropping some. This sample comprises about 33,000 clones, none seen once only. Germline V CDR1 and CDR2: PRHDT, FYEKMQ (reference sequence). This CDR3 has 13 residues. The V gene end was trimmed by 3 bases and the J gene end by 6 bases; junction bases not matched to a gene: 1. These data come from a study of T cell clonality in common variable immunodeficiency. Whole-study findings and limits: Fewer deletions and N-nucleotide insertions were reportedly seen in common variable immunodeficiency TCR beta sequences.

What was sequenced was peripheral blood mononuclear cells. The clonotype originates from a human donor with common variable immunodeficiency. This chain connects TRBV13 to TRBJ2-1, with 8 bases aligning to TRBD2. The CDR3 is CASSLTSANEQFF. The sequenced CDR3 bases are TGTGCCAGCAGCTTGACTAGCGCCAATGAG.